Following are 23 T cell receptor beta chains from one sample sequenced in a study of PD-1 blockade in classical Hodgkin lymphoma (dated by TCRdb to the early 2020s). The time point label corresponds to: cycle 1 day 1 (C1D1), immediately before nivolumab initiation. Every trial patient had relapsed after autologous stem cell transplantation, and cohorts A, B and C differed in prior brentuximab vedotin exposure. Library prep was done by the immunoSEQ multiplex PCR assay. The immuneACCESS repertoire file appears here via TCRdb, limited to in-frame rearrangements. These files lack a portion of the clones; in checked studies, under half of the deficit traces to unresolved V genes, and the cause of the others is not known. This sample has about 98,000 clones in its table, and 80% to 95% of those were observed once. The top ten constitute less than 3% of the sample. This specimen consisted of peripheral blood mononuclear cells (PBMCs), obtained at baseline. These receptors all stem from a human donor with classical Hodgkin lymphoma.

Points on this clone: The junction and the germline gene differ at one end; a read error may be behind it. The chain recombines TRBV7-7 with TRBJ2-7, with D maybe TRBD1 (5 bases). Germline assignment: CDR1 SSHAT and CDR2 FNYEAQ (reference sequence). The CDR3 is 15 amino acids. CDR3 residues: CASSFGAASSYEQYF. The CDR3, as DNA: TGTGCTAGCAGCTTTGGGGCGGCCAGCTCCTACGAGCAGTACTTC.

This rearrangement joins TRBV4-1 to TRBJ2-7; TRBD1 matches 9 bases. CDR1 MGHRA and CDR2 YSYEKL come from the germline V gene. V was pared by 4 bases and J by 4 bases, with 14 bases of the junction left unmatched. The CDR3 is 17 amino acids. The chain's CDR3 is CASSRTGLDRGYYEQYF. Here the CDR3 DNA reads TGCGCCAGCAGCCGAACGGGACTTGACAGGGGGTATTACGAGCAGTACTTC.

Of note for this clone: The identical CDR3 is also encoded by other nucleotide sequences in the sample. The chain employs TRBV5-1 and TRBJ2-7, with D unclear. Trimming shortened V by 0 bases and J by 3 bases, and 7 bases separated the two germline ends. The CDR3 extends over 13 amino acids. Looked up from germline, CDR1 is SGHRS and CDR2 is YFSETQ. The CDR3 DNA is TGCGCCAGCAGCTTGGTCGCCGGCTACGAGCAGTACTTC. Amino acids: CASSLVAGYEQYF.

This chain joins TRBV27 and TRBJ2-5; D is uncertain. The V end was cut by 2 bases, the J end by 2 bases, with 9 bases between. The CDR3 spans 14 residues. Germline V gene lookup returns CDR1 MNHEY and CDR2 SMNVEV (reference sequence). The CDR3 DNA reads as TGTGCCAGCAGTTTAGGCCCCCGGCAAGAGACCCAGTACTTC. It codes for CASSLGPRQETQYF.

The V call is TRBV27, the J call TRBJ2-2; TRBD1 or TRBD2 may be the D gene (6 bases each). The CDR3 contains 13 residues. Germline V gives CDR1 MNHEY, CDR2 SMNVEV (reference sequence). The ends were cut back, 3 bases at V and 6 bases at J, with 8 bases in the middle. The CDR3 reads CASSLGGAGELFF. CDR3 DNA sequence: TGTGCCAGCAGTTTGGGGGGCGCCGGGGAGCTGTTTTTT.

The V call is TRBV7-9, the J call TRBJ2-3; TRBD2 might be the D (5 bases). Looked up from germline, CDR1 is SEHNR and CDR2 is FQNEAQ (reference sequence). The CDR3 has 17 amino acids. The germline V and J ends were trimmed by 5 bases and 8 bases, with 26 bases remaining between them. The CDR3, as DNA: TGTGCCAGCAGCCCAAATCGTTTAAGGGCCGCGGAGGCTACGCAGTATTTT. Protein: CASSPNRLRAAEATQYF. Drawing the rest from reference TRBV7-9 and TRBJ2-3, the complete variable domain is DTGVSQNPRHKITKRGQNVTFRCDPISEHNRLYWYRQTLGQGPEFLTYFQNEAQLEKSRLLSDRFSAERPKGSFSTLEIQRTEQGDSAMYLCASSPNRLRAAEATQYFGPGTRLTVL.

This chain joins TRBV27 and TRBJ2-7; 8 nucleotides match TRBD1. Per the germline V gene, CDR1 is MNHEY and CDR2 is SMNVEV (reference sequence). J was trimmed by 6 bases and V by 8 bases; bases with no gene match: 6. The CDR3 extends over 12 amino acids. CDR3 sequence: CASGGQGGEQYF. The CDR3 nucleotides read TGTGCCAGCGGTGGACAGGGTGGCGAGCAGTACTTC.

The chain has TRBV7-2 and TRBJ1-1, with no clear D. V lost 4 bases, J lost 0 bases, and 12 bases lay in between. Germline values: CDR1 SGHTA, CDR2 FQGNSA. This CDR3 spans 15 amino acids. DNA of the CDR3: TGTGCCAGCAGCTCCCGTGCCGCGGTGAACACTGAAGCTTTCTTT. Encoded protein: CASSSRAAVNTEAFF. Full variable domain (rest looked up from reference TRBV7-2 and TRBJ1-1): GAGVSQSPSNKVTEKGKDVELRCDPISGHTALYWYRQSLGQGLEFLIYFQGNSAPDKSGLPSDRFSAERTGGSVSTLTIQRTQQEDSAVYLCASSSRAAVNTEAFFGQGTRLTVV.

The rearrangement uses TRBV21-1 and TRBJ2-7; the table's D call, TRBD1, was not checked against the DNA. TRBV21-1 is classified as a pseudogene. The CDR3 has 15 residues. The CDR3 spells CASSTQIGQAYEQYF. In nucleotides, the CDR3 is TGTGCCAGCAGCACCCAAATAGGACAGGCCTACGAGCAGTACTTC.

Points on this clone: Within the sample, other DNA sequences also encode this same CDR3. This sequence joins TRBV6-5 and TRBJ2-7; TRBD2 matches at 7 bases. This CDR3 has 13 amino acids. Germline CDR1 is MNHEY and CDR2 is SVGAGI. Trimming cost V 6 bases and J 3 bases; bases outside gene matches: 5. CDR3 amino acids: CASSPTGGYEQYF. The CDR3 nucleotides read TGTGCCAGCAGCCCCACGGGGGGCTACGAGCAGTACTTC.

This chain connects TRBV9 to TRBJ1-2; tentatively, D is TRBD1 (6 bases). The germline V gene encodes CDR1 SGDLS and CDR2 YYNGEE. CDR3 length: 14 amino acids. V was cut by 4 bases and J by 2 bases, with 12 bases left in between. This CDR3 is CASSSRGPNYGYTF. The CDR3 bases are TGTGCCAGCAGCAGCAGGGGACCCAACTATGGCTACACCTTC.

The V and J genes are TRBV27 and TRBJ2-3; no definite D call. The CDR3 loop spans 14 amino acids. V gave up 5 bases and J gave up 1 base, with 10 bases separating them. CDR1 and CDR2 (germline): MNHEY, SMNVEV (reference sequence). The DNA for the CDR3 is TGTGCCAGCAGTCCCGGGTTGGGCACAGATACGCAGTATTTT. It specifies CASSPGLGTDTQYF.

The chain links TRBV5-6 to TRBJ2-7; TRBD1 matches 10 bases. The germline V gene encodes CDR1 SGHDT and CDR2 YYEEEE. The V gene end was trimmed by 1 base and the J gene end by 6 bases; junction bases not matched to a gene: 7. The CDR3 loop spans 15 amino acids. The CDR3: CASSLRRTGGSEQYF. In DNA form, the CDR3 reads TGTGCCAGCAGCTTGCGTAGGACAGGGGGTAGCGAGCAGTACTTC.

The chain has TRBV5-8 and TRBJ2-7; D is perhaps TRBD1 or TRBD2 (5 bases each). Deletions cut 4 bases from V and 4 bases from J, with 21 bases between. CDR3 length: 16 residues. Per the germline V gene, CDR1 is SGHTS and CDR2 is YDEGEE. This CDR3 reads CASSPGPGPGPYEQYF. The CDR3 DNA follows: TGTGCCAGCAGCCCCGGACCGGGACCCGGCCCGTACGAGCAGTACTTC.

J is TRBJ2-7 and V is TRBV7-8; D is possibly TRBD1 or TRBD2 (5 bases each). CDR1 SGHVS and CDR2 FQNEAQ come from the germline V gene. Trimming shortened V by 1 base and J by 3 bases, and 10 bases separated the two germline ends. The CDR3 is 14 amino acids. Written as DNA, the CDR3 is TGTGCCAGCAGCTTAGGAGGGACCCACTACGAGCAGTACTTC. It is translated as CASSLGGTHYEQYF.

The J gene is TRBJ2-1, the V gene TRBV7-2; 7 bases are shared with TRBD2. The V gene end was trimmed by 5 bases and the J gene end by 1 base; junction bases not matched to a gene: 8. Germline V lookup: CDR1 SGHTA, CDR2 FQGNSA. CDR3 length: 16 amino acids. CDR3 amino acids: CASSTYGEGSYNEQFF. The CDR3 DNA is TGTGCCAGCAGCACCTATGGGGAGGGGTCCTACAATGAGCAGTTCTTC.

The chain combines TRBV10-3 with TRBJ2-7, with TRBD1 matching 8 bases. The CDR3 runs 13 residues. The junction had 7 bases not matched to a gene; V was cut back by 6 bases and J by 6 bases. The germline V gene has CDR1 ENHRY and CDR2 SYGVKD. CDR3 sequence: CAISPDRVGEQYF. CDR3 in DNA: TGTGCCATCAGCCCGGACAGGGTTGGCGAGCAGTACTTC.

This chain links TRBV19 with TRBJ2-7; 7 nucleotides agree with TRBD2. Germline CDR1 LNHDA, CDR2 SQIVND (reference sequence). The CDR3 runs to 14 residues. The junction had 7 bases not matched to a gene; V was cut back by 5 bases and J by 3 bases. CDR3 protein: CASSPRLADYEQYF. CDR3 DNA sequence: TGTGCCAGTAGTCCCCGACTAGCCGACTACGAGCAGTACTTC.

The CDR3 DNA is TGTGCCAGCAGATATAGCAATCAGCCCCAGCATTTT. Amino acids: CASRYSNQPQHF. The chain employs TRBV6-5 and TRBJ1-5; D call uncertain. Germline CDR1 and CDR2: MNHEY and SVGAGI. V was clipped by 6 bases and J by 0 bases, with 3 bases between them. The length of the CDR3 is 12 residues.

V is TRBV5-1 and J is TRBJ1-2; tentative D call: TRBD1 (5 bases). The CDR3 runs 13 residues. Germline lookup yields CDR1 SGHRS and CDR2 YFSETQ. The V gene lost 7 bases and the J gene lost 4 bases, with 14 bases spanning the gap. Written as DNA, the CDR3 is TGCGCCAGCCGGGACGGGGAATCCTATGGCTACACCTTC. Encoded protein: CASRDGESYGYTF. The full variable domain, rest sourced from reference TRBV5-1 and TRBJ1-2, is KAGVTQTPRYLIKTRGQQVTLSCSPISGHRSVSWYQQTPGQGLQFLFEYFSETQRNKGNFPGRFSGRQFSNSRSEMNVSTLELGDSALYLCASRDGESYGYTFGSGTRLTVV.

This clone was counted a single time. CDR3: CASSQEGLVGETQYF. DNA of the CDR3: TGCGCCAGCAGCCAAGAGGGACTAGTAGGAGAGACCCAGTACTTC. The V gene is TRBV4-1, the J gene TRBJ2-5; 8 bases are a match to TRBD2. The ends lost 0 bases at V and 4 bases at J; junction bases unmatched: 4. Germline loops: CDR1 MGHRA, CDR2 YSYEKL. This CDR3 region has 15 residues.

The V and J genes are TRBV27 and TRBJ1-1; no clear D. Trimming stripped 3 bases from V and 1 base from J, with 6 bases between. This CDR3 is built from 13 residues. Germline lookup yields CDR1 MNHEY and CDR2 SMNVEV (reference sequence). The DNA of the CDR3 is TGTGCCAGCAGTTTCAACGGGAACACTGAAGCTTTCTTT. Translation: CASSFNGNTEAFF.

The V call is TRBV7-2, the J call TRBJ2-5; weak D call: TRBD1 (6 bases). Germline V lookup: CDR1 SGHTA, CDR2 FQGNSA. Between the trimmed V and J ends, which lost 4 bases and 2 bases, there was a span of 14 bases. The CDR3 contains 15 residues. CDR3 residues: CASSSSFGQQETQYF. The DNA for the CDR3 is TGTGCCAGCAGCTCCAGCTTTGGACAGCAAGAGACCCAGTACTTC.